The 32 T cell receptor beta chains given below trace back to one sample, sequenced in a study of CD8 T cells in ankylosing spondylitis. A single record per CDR3 protein comes from TCRdb applying MiXCR to the 5' RACE reads. The top ten hold approximately 15% of the sample, which has over 150,000 distinct CDR3 sequences, over 10% seen once. The material sequenced was blood, either unsorted or a sorted T cell fraction (not recorded which). These receptors came from a male donor with ankylosing spondylitis or in good health (not recorded which).

The chain links TRBV11-1 to TRBJ2-7; TRBD1 aligns across 9 bases. The CDR3 runs to 15 residues. In germline, CDR1 is SGHAT, CDR2 FQDESV (reference sequence). The trim removed 5 bases at V and 2 bases at J, leaving 7 bases unmatched. CDR3 DNA sequence: TGTGCCAGCAGCCCACCGGACAGGGGTACCTACGAGCAGTACTTC. This codes for CASSPPDRGTYEQYF.

The J gene is TRBJ2-3, the V gene TRBV7-9; no clear D gene. Germline CDR1 is SEHNR and CDR2 is FQNEAQ (reference sequence). The V and J ends lost 7 bases and 0 bases respectively, with 11 bases between them. The CDR3 has 14 residues. The CDR3 is CASKATLSTDTQYF. The DNA for the CDR3 is TGTGCCAGCAAAGCGACCTTGAGCACAGATACGCAGTATTTT.

The chain has TRBV6-2 or TRBV6-3 and TRBJ2-7; 7 bases line up with TRBD1. The germline V gene has CDR1 MNHEY and CDR2 SVGEGT. Losses at the gene ends were 6 bases for V and 2 bases for J; bases not matched to a gene: 10. CDR3 length: 15 residues. CDR3 in amino acids: CASRSDRVGAYEQYF. The CDR3 nucleotides read TGTGCCAGCAGATCCGACAGGGTGGGGGCCTACGAGCAGTACTTC.

V and J are TRBV12-3 or TRBV12-4 and TRBJ2-1; 12 bases are shared with TRBD2. Trimming took 3 bases from V and 4 from J; bases not matched to a gene: 10. This CDR3 is 18 amino acids long. The CDR3 reads CASSFPQTSGGRYNEQFF. The CDR3 DNA reads TGTGCCAGCAGTTTCCCCCAGACTAGCGGGGGTCGTTACAATGAGCAGTTCTTC.

This clonotype was detected a few times. This rearrangement joins TRBV6-1 to TRBJ2-7; D remains unclear. This CDR3 spans 13 amino acids. CDR1 and CDR2 from the germline V gene are MNHNS and SASEGT. V lost 6 bases, J lost 6 bases, and 15 bases lay in between. CDR3 protein: CASSPILHGEQYF. Here the CDR3 DNA reads TGTGCCAGCAGCCCTATCCTACACGGCGAGCAGTACTTC.

This clonotype was picked up many times. The chain recombines TRBV12-5 with TRBJ2-1; 8 nucleotides agree with TRBD1. CDR1 and CDR2 from the germline V gene are LGHNT and FRNRAP. The CDR3 runs to 14 residues. Germline trimming cut 6 bases from V and 6 bases from J; bases unmatched to any gene: 7. This CDR3 is CASGPWTGRNEQFF. The CDR3 bases are TGTGCTAGTGGACCGTGGACAGGGCGCAATGAGCAGTTCTTC. Filled out from reference TRBV12-5 and TRBJ2-1, the complete variable domain reads DARVTQTPRHKVTEMGQEVTMRCQPILGHNTVFWYRQTMMQGLELLAYFRNRAPLDDSGMPKDRFSAEMPDATLATLKIQPSEPRDSAVYFCASGPWTGRNEQFFGPGTRLTVL.

There are a few counts of this clonotype. The chain links TRBV4-1 to TRBJ2-7; D may be TRBD1 (5 bases). Looked up from germline, CDR1 is MGHRA and CDR2 is YSYEKL. This CDR3 spans 15 amino acids. V gave up 3 bases and J gave up 1 base, with 13 bases separating them. The CDR3 here is CASSQGRSSSYEQYF. The CDR3 bases are TGCGCCAGCAGCCAGGGGCGATCTTCTTCCTACGAGCAGTACTTC.

The V call is TRBV5-1, the J call TRBJ2-2, with TRBD1 as a possible D gene (6 bases). The CDR3 sequence is 15 residues long. Germline V gene lookup returns CDR1 SGHRS and CDR2 YFSETQ. Between the trimmed V and J ends, which lost 7 bases and 6 bases, there was a span of 19 bases. The CDR3 protein is CASEGEQGRAGELFF. CDR3 DNA: TGCGCCAGCGAAGGGGAACAGGGAAGGGCCGGGGAGCTGTTTTTT.

About this clonotype itself: The junction shows a germline mismatch at one end, possibly a read error. The chain joins TRBV28 to TRBJ2-1; 9 bases fit TRBD1. The germline CDR1 and CDR2 sequences are MDHEN and SYDVKM. The CDR3 sequence is 18 residues long. DNA of the CDR3: TGTGCCAGCTGTTTGTCCTTGAGACAGGGGGTACTTTACAATGAGCAGTTCTTC. Encoded protein: CASCLSLRQGVLYNEQFF. The complete variable domain, with remaining parts taken from reference TRBV28 and TRBJ2-1, reads DVKVTQSSRYLVKRTGEKVFLECVQDMDHENMFWYRQDPGLGLRLIYFSYDVKMKEKGDIPEGYSVSREKKERFSLILESASTNQTSMYLCASCLSLRQGVLYNEQFFGPGTRLTVL.

This clonotype was detected ten times or more. The chain couples TRBV7-9 to TRBJ1-2, with a weak D call TRBD1 (5 bases). V was trimmed by 5 bases and J by 5 bases, leaving 15 bases between them. Germline CDR1 and CDR2: SEHNR and FQNEAQ (reference sequence). The CDR3 contains 14 residues. CDR3 nucleotide sequence: TGTGCCAGCAGCGAGGCAGGGACGGGATATGGCTACACCTTC. Translating gives CASSEAGTGYGYTF.

This clonotype was seen only a few times. The chain is built from TRBV5-5 and TRBJ2-3; 7 nucleotides match TRBD2. The germline V gene has CDR1 SGHKS and CDR2 YYEKEE (reference sequence). V was clipped by 6 bases and J by 2 bases; unmatched bases: 6. The length of the CDR3 is 14 residues. Here the CDR3 DNA reads TGTGCCAGCACCCCGGGGAGGGCCACAGATACGCAGTATTTT. Protein: CASTPGRATDTQYF.

CDR3 nucleotide sequence: TGTGCCAGCAGTTACTCCGGGCCTCCTTATTCACCCCTCCACTTT. This translates into CASSYSGPPYSPLHF. The gene calls are TRBV6-2 or TRBV6-3 and TRBJ1-6; no definite D call. The CDR3 is made up of 15 amino acids. Germline V lookup: CDR1 MNHEY, CDR2 SVGEGT. V was trimmed by 0 bases and J by 8 bases, leaving 11 bases between them.

At least ten counts were recorded for this clonotype. The chain is built from TRBV11-2 and TRBJ2-1, with D perhaps TRBD1 or TRBD2 (5 bases each). CDR1 is SGHAT, CDR2 FQNNGV, per germline. With 6 bases removed from V and 1 base from J, the gap between germline ends came to 16 bases. CDR3 length: 16 residues. CDR3 DNA: TGTGCCAGCAGTCCTTTCAGCTGGGGGTCCTACAATGAGCAGTTCTTC. This codes for CASSPFSWGSYNEQFF.

This clonotype was counted between two and nine times. CDR3 in amino acids: CAWSVGGRETQYF. DNA for the CDR3: TGTGCCTGGAGTGTCGGCGGTCGGGAGACCCAGTACTTC. The chain joins TRBV30 to TRBJ2-5, with D unresolved. The CDR3 consists of 13 residues. V lost 0 bases to trimming and J lost 5 bases, with 10 bases between them. Germline CDR1 is GTSNPN and CDR2 is SVGIG (reference sequence).

The chain uses TRBV11-2 and TRBJ2-7; no clear D gene. The CDR3 runs 15 residues. CDR1 is SGHAT and CDR2 is FQNNGV in the germline V gene. Trimming cost V 5 bases and J 2 bases, with 16 bases left between them. The CDR3 sequence is CASSPLSDGAYEQYF. The CDR3 DNA is TGTGCCAGCAGCCCCCTCTCCGACGGCGCCTACGAGCAGTACTTC.

CDR3 sequence reads: CASSEDLSPGGYTF. The CDR3 DNA follows: TGTGCCAGCAGTGAAGATCTCTCCCCGGGCGGCTACACCTTC. The chain joins TRBV6-1 to TRBJ1-2; D is ambiguous. Germline CDR1 and CDR2: MNHNS and SASEGT. Trimming shortened V by 1 base and J by 8 bases, and 14 bases separated the two germline ends. The CDR3 runs to 14 residues.

In DNA form, the CDR3 reads TGCGCCAGCAGCCTGATAGCGGGGGGGCTTTCGGAAACCCAGTACTTC. It translates to CASSLIAGGLSETQYF. The V gene is TRBV4-1, the J gene TRBJ2-5, with 11 bases that match TRBD2. This CDR3 is built from 16 residues. The trim removed 4 bases at V and 8 bases at J, leaving 12 bases unmatched. The germline V gene encodes CDR1 MGHRA and CDR2 YSYEKL.

This clonotype has just a few counts. DNA for the CDR3: TGTGCCTGGAGCGCGGGGGGCCAAGAGACCCAGTACTTC. It yields the protein CAWSAGGQETQYF. The gene calls are TRBV30 and TRBJ2-5; 8 bases fit TRBD2. CDR1 is GTSNPN, CDR2 SVGIG, per germline (reference sequence). The V segment lost 3 bases and the J segment 1 base; nucleotides outside the gene matches: 1. The CDR3 is made up of 13 amino acids.

This clonotype was counted once. V usage is TRBV4-2 and J usage is TRBJ1-1, with D perhaps matching TRBD1 (5 bases). Germline CDR1 reads LGHNA; CDR2 reads YNFKEQ. The V gene lost 0 bases and the J gene lost 6 bases, with 14 bases spanning the gap. CDR3 length: 15 amino acids. This CDR3 is CASSQDDSIGPEAFF. CDR3 DNA sequence: TGTGCCAGCAGCCAAGATGACAGTATAGGCCCTGAAGCTTTCTTT.

There are a few counts of this clonotype. The chain has TRBV5-1 and TRBJ2-3; D tentatively fits TRBD1 or TRBD2 (7 bases each). Trimming stripped 4 bases from V and 0 bases from J, with 15 bases between. This CDR3 is built from 16 residues. Germline CDR1 reads SGHRS; CDR2 reads YFSETQ. The CDR3 DNA follows: TGCGCCAGCAGCCTTAGACAGGGAGGGAGCACAGATACGCAGTATTTT. Translated: CASSLRQGGSTDTQYF.

This clonotype was seen many times. The V call is TRBV12-3 or TRBV12-4, the J call TRBJ2-3; D is unresolved. This CDR3 contains 12 residues. Trimming took 10 bases from V and 5 from J, leaving 13 bases between them. CDR3 coding DNA: TGTGCCACCTCCGTGGGCGGAGATACGCAGTATTTT. This gives the protein CATSVGGDTQYF.

The CDR3 loop is CASSDTGGETQYF. The CDR3 region has the DNA TGCGCCAGCAGTGATACGGGTGGGGAGACCCAGTACTTC. The chain couples TRBV10-2 to TRBJ2-5; D ambiguous. The germline V gene encodes CDR1 WSHSY and CDR2 SAAADI. CDR3 length equals 13 residues. Trimming cost V 3 bases and J 5 bases, with 10 bases left between them.

This chain uses TRBV11-2 with TRBJ1-1; D possibly corresponds to TRBD1 (5 bases). The germline V and J ends were trimmed by 3 bases and 0 bases, with 11 bases remaining between them. The CDR3 covers 15 residues. The V gene's germline CDR1 is SGHAT and CDR2 FQNNGV. CDR3 nucleotides: TGTGCCAGCAGCTTGTCAGGGACCATGAACACTGAAGCTTTCTTT. Protein sequence: CASSLSGTMNTEAFF.

The chain links TRBV7-2 to TRBJ2-3, with D unresolved. Trimming took 1 base from V and 6 from J, leaving 17 bases between them. In germline, CDR1 is SGHTA, CDR2 FQGNSA. This CDR3 has 16 amino acids. CDR3 in amino acids: CASSLGFAYNSDTQYF. CDR3 DNA: TGTGCCAGCAGCTTAGGGTTCGCTTACAACTCGGATACGCAGTATTTT.

This clonotype was counted ten times or more. The V gene is TRBV10-1, the J gene TRBJ2-7; D not certain. V gave up 0 bases and J gave up 5 bases, with 11 bases separating them. The CDR3 is made up of 14 amino acids. Germline CDR1 and CDR2: WNHNN and SYGVQD (reference sequence). The CDR3 sequence is CASSESTPIHEQYF. DNA for the CDR3: TGCGCCAGCAGTGAGTCGACTCCGATCCACGAGCAGTACTTC.

This sequence joins TRBV7-7 and TRBJ2-1, with no clear D. The germline gives CDR1 SSHAT, CDR2 FNYEAQ (reference sequence). The CDR3 totals 13 residues. Trimming removed 2 bases at V and 5 bases at J, with 7 bases between. CDR3 sequence (DNA): TGTGCCAGCAGCTTAACGATTAACAATGAGCAGTTCTTC. The encoded protein is CASSLTINNEQFF.

The rearrangement links TRBV4-1 to TRBJ2-7; 7 bases match TRBD1. The CDR3 is 16 amino acids. Germline CDR1 reads MGHRA; CDR2 reads YSYEKL. Trimming at V came to 0 bases and at J to 4 bases, leaving 9 bases not matched to a gene. The CDR3 DNA sequence: TGCGCCAGCAGCCAAGATCCACAGGGGTCCCTATACGAGCAGTACTTC. Protein sequence: CASSQDPQGSLYEQYF.

The genes are TRBV5-1 and TRBJ1-2; 9 positions match TRBD1. V lost 3 bases, J lost 8 bases, and 5 bases stayed unmatched. The length of the CDR3 is 13 residues. Looked up from germline, CDR1 is SGHRS and CDR2 is YFSETQ. The CDR3 coding sequence is TGCGCCAGCAGCTATGGGACAGGGCACGGCTACACCTTC. This gives the protein CASSYGTGHGYTF.

This clonotype showed up just a few times. V gene TRBV20-1 combines with J gene TRBJ2-1; 7 bases map to TRBD2. The CDR3 is 15 residues long. CDR1 is DFQATT and CDR2 is SNEGSKA in the germline V gene (reference sequence). V gave up 1 base and J gave up 4 bases; unmatched junction bases: 7. The CDR3 sequence is CSARVEGGFYNEQFF. For the CDR3, the DNA is TGCAGTGCTAGAGTGGAGGGAGGGTTTTACAATGAGCAGTTCTTC.

The V gene is TRBV11-3, the J gene TRBJ2-7, with 7 bases that match TRBD2. The germline V gene encodes CDR1 SGHNT and CDR2 YENEEA. This CDR3 has 18 residues. J was trimmed by 0 bases and V by 2 bases; bases with no gene match: 13. In nucleotides, the CDR3 is TGTGCCAGCAGCTTAAGTTTACGCCGGACTAGGGGCTCCTACGAGCAGTACTTC. Protein sequence: CASSLSLRRTRGSYEQYF.

This clonotype was seen only a few times. The V and J genes are TRBV19 and TRBJ2-1, with D unclear. CDR3 length equals 11 residues. Trimming shortened V by 3 bases and J by 7 bases, and 4 bases separated the two germline ends. Germline V CDR1 and CDR2: LNHDA, SQIVND (reference sequence). The chain's CDR3 is CASSMGNEQFF. CDR3 sequence (DNA): TGTGCCAGTAGTATGGGTAATGAGCAGTTCTTC.

The chain is built from TRBV12-3 or TRBV12-4 and TRBJ2-3; no definite D call. The length of the CDR3 is 12 residues. Trimming stripped 6 bases from V and 4 bases from J, with 8 bases between. CDR3 nucleotides: TGTGCCAGCAGCTCAAAGCCAGATACGCAGTATTTT. This encodes CASSSKPDTQYF.